This T cell receptor (beta chain) was identified during a study of T cell responses to AZD1222 COVID-19 vaccine (dated by TCRdb to the early 2020s). With regard to the full study: A total of just over 230 trial participants underwent TCR sequencing, of whom under 220 had received two doses of AZD1222 and approximately 25 had received two doses of the MenACWY control vaccine. Trial participants were enrolled by age into subgroups of 18-55, 56-69 and 70-plus years, and around 150, 29 and 61 TCR-sequenced participants, respectively, were included in these subgroups. Results and caveats for the whole study, not just this receptor: Reportedly, almost half of the unique spike-specific TCRs recognized epitopes lying outside the regions that are mutated in the B.1.351 and B.1.1.7 variants. Conclusions about previously exposed vaccinees were limited because only six AZD1222 recipients were SARS-CoV-2 seropositive at baseline. The vaccine-associated CD4 TCRs covered the entire spike protein, and the dominant responses fell in regions 160-218 and 743-854. Most participants were white British and females outnumbered males, and the authors suggested that clonal diversity may have been underestimated. In the small 56-69-year group, the increase in depth fell short of significance, most likely because of low power. Because no samples from the day 14 peak response were available, repertoires could be characterized only after the peak T cell response. After two AZD1222 doses, both the breadth and the depth of spike-specific TCRs were significantly higher than at day 0 and than in MenACWY recipients.

Reading the germline V gene gives CDR1 SGHTA and CDR2 FQGTGA. From the cysteine through the phenylalanine, the CDR3 covers 15 amino acids. Of the read, only the CDR3 DNA is kept; its 45 bases are in frame from base 1. V has 5 bases trimmed and J has 2 bases trimmed; junction bases matching no gene number 4. Reading the label with the study, this specimen's time point is: about 28 days (+/-7) after the second vaccine dose. Because spike-specific TCR depth and breadth did not differ between the two schedules, AZD1222 recipients who got a second dose at roughly 4 weeks were pooled with those who got a second dose at roughly 12 weeks. Samples from vaccinated people were obtained from the UK trials COV001 and COV002, which included a single-blind randomized controlled phase 2/3 trial of AZD1222 (ChAdOx1 nCoV-19) in healthy adults. For TCRbeta chain sequencing, PBMC samples from trial participants were taken at day 0 and at day 28 after the second dose.

To note about this clone: Its antigen is unknown. Base qualities are not provided; no much larger clone lies one nucleotide away.

The CDR3 regions of human TCRbeta chains were analyzed by immunosequencing. As for the authors' bioinformatics: TCRs in the repertoires were matched against a reference library of SARS-CoV-2-specific TCRs that had been generated with the MIRA antigen-specificity platform. Breadth meant the fraction of unique TCRs that were SARS-CoV-2-associated, whereas depth meant the fraction of total T cells that were SARS-CoV-2-associated. Each spike-specific TCR was assigned to its reactive spike region and to a CD4 or CD8 class using the MIRA data. Log10-transformed breadth and depth values were compared by one-way ANOVA with Sidak's multiple comparisons tests. The immuneACCESS repertoire file appears here via TCRdb, limited to in-frame rearrangements. These files lack a portion of the clones; in checked studies, under half of the deficit traces to unresolved V genes, and the cause of the others is not known. V and J calls and clone size are copied from that table; D and trimming were computed from the DNA. This sample is represented by around 110,000 clones; nearly 90% of them were singletons. The ten largest make up roughly 5% of the sample.

The V gene is TRBV7-3 and the J gene is TRBJ2-3; TRBD2 lines up with 10 middle nucleotides. The sequence came from an adult who received the AZD1222 COVID-19 vaccine. The sample here was peripheral blood, taken 28 days after the second AZD1222 dose. Here is the DNA: TGTGCCAGCAGCCGGACTAGCGGTGACACAGATACGCAGTATTTT. Its protein product is CASSRTSGDTDTQYF. Beyond the CDR3, the reference TRBV7-3 and TRBJ2-3 genes provide the residues; the full variable domain reads: GAGVSQTPSNKVTEKGKYVELRCDPISGHTALYWYRQSLGQGPEFLIYFQGTGAADDSGLPNDRFFAVRPEGSVSTLKIQRTERGDSAVYLCASSRTSGDTDTQYFGPGTRLTVL.